These T cell receptor beta chains were read from a single sample in a study of identical twins. MiXCR was run by TCRdb on the 5' RACE reads, yielding one entry per CDR3 protein. The sample shows 450,000 or so distinct CDR3 sequences, approximately 24% of them seen only once. Another study also made use of these data, one on T cells expressing NK-cell markers.

The sample taken for sequencing was CD4+ T cells sorted from blood. The receptors come from a woman between 18 and 29 years old in good health. Both conserved end residues are part of each CDR3. The order of the fields is D gene, clone size, J gene, V gene, CDR3 protein, CDR3 DNA. D genes are given only for firm matches. Size is omitted from some rows. Given values are once, few, many or a class for expanded clones.

>-|few|TRBJ2-5|TRBV20-1
CSASLRWEQETQYF
TGCAGTGCTAGTCTCAGGTGGGAGCAAGAGACCCAGTACTTC
>-|-|TRBJ1-2|TRBV2
CASSDLGTTYGYTF
TGTGCCAGCAGTGATTTAGGGACCACCTATGGCTACACCTTC
>TRBD2|-|TRBJ2-1|TRBV7-8
CASSSGLAGDSEQFF
TGTGCCAGCAGCTCTGGACTAGCGGGAGATAGTGAGCAGTTCTTC
>-|-|TRBJ1-2|TRBV20-1
CSARDGRGGEGYGYTF
TGCAGTGCTAGAGATGGTAGGGGCGGTGAGGGGTATGGCTACACCTTC
>-|-|TRBJ2-1|TRBV11-2
CASSRQPAGSSYNEQFF
TGTGCCAGCAGCCGCCAGCCCGCAGGGAGCTCCTACAATGAGCAGTTCTTC
>TRBD2|-|TRBJ2-5|TRBV6-5
CASSYRGGQETQYF
TGTGCCAGCAGTTACCGCGGGGGCCAAGAGACCCAGTACTTC
>-|few|TRBJ2-2|TRBV11-2
CASTPQGRNTGELFF
TGTGCCAGCACCCCCCAGGGGCGGAACACCGGGGAGCTGTTTTTT
>-|many|TRBJ2-3|TRBV7-9
CASSPRGPDTQYF
TGTGCCAGCAGCCCCCGGGGGCCAGATACGCAGTATTTT
>-|many|TRBJ1-3|TRBV12-3/TRBV12-4
CASTNVGNTIYF
TGTGCCAGCACTAACGTCGGAAACACCATATATTTT
>-|-|TRBJ2-1|TRBV5-1
CASSLVPGTSYNEQFF
TGCGCCAGCAGCTTGGTTCCTGGGACTTCCTACAATGAGCAGTTCTTC
>-|-|TRBJ2-5|TRBV29-1
CSVEVAGRETQYF
TGCAGCGTTGAAGTGGCAGGGCGGGAGACCCAGTACTTC
>-|-|TRBJ1-2|TRBV30
CAWSGRRGNYGYTF
TGTGCCTGGAGTGGTCGCCGGGGGAACTATGGCTACACCTTC
>-|-|TRBJ2-3|TRBV5-1
CASSFYRGGTDTQYF
TGCGCCAGCAGCTTCTATAGGGGCGGCACAGATACGCAGTATTTT
>TRBD2|-|TRBJ2-1|TRBV2
CACNFAPLAGGPNNEQFF
TGTGCCTGCAATTTTGCCCCCTTAGCGGGAGGGCCGAACAATGAGCAGTTCTTC
>-|few|TRBJ2-5|TRBV4-2
CASSSRGSRETQYF
TGTGCCAGCAGCTCCCGGGGTAGCAGGGAGACCCAGTACTTC
>-|few|TRBJ2-7|TRBV3-1
CASSPPGGLREQYF
TGTGCCAGCAGCCCCCCAGGGGGGCTGAGGGAGCAGTACTTC
>TRBD1|many|TRBJ2-7|TRBV7-2
CASTRDRGRDEQYF
TGTGCCAGCACCCGGGACAGGGGACGCGACGAGCAGTACTTC
>-|-|TRBJ2-7|TRBV13
CASGPLDQYF
TGTGCCAGCGGACCTTTAGACCAGTACTTC
>-|-|TRBJ2-1|TRBV11-2
CASSLVVFGAGTYNEQFF
TGTGCCAGCAGCTTAGTTGTTTTTGGGGCAGGGACCTACAATGAGCAGTTCTTC
>TRBD1|few|TRBJ1-2|TRBV12-3/TRBV12-4
CASSYTGVKGYTF
TGTGCCAGCAGCTATACAGGGGTAAAGGGCTACACCTTC
>-|-|TRBJ2-3|TRBV4-2
CASSQDGSSESTDTQYF
TGTGCCAGCAGCCAAGATGGTTCTAGCGAAAGCACAGATACGCAGTATTTT
>-|-|TRBJ1-1|TRBV4-2
CASSQGGAGAFF
TGTGCCAGCAGCCAGGGGGGCGCCGGAGCTTTCTTT
>-|many|TRBJ2-1|TRBV4-3
CASSDTPTGGEQFF
TGCGCCAGCAGCGATACTCCGACTGGCGGGGAGCAGTTCTTC
>TRBD2|-|TRBJ2-1|TRBV7-3
CASSQKGTSGYNEQFF
TGTGCCAGCAGCCAAAAGGGGACTAGCGGTTACAATGAGCAGTTCTTC
>-|few|TRBJ2-7|TRBV20-1
CSASQGLNPAYEQYF
TGCAGTGCTTCTCAGGGTTTAAATCCTGCCTACGAGCAGTACTTC
>TRBD2|-|TRBJ2-3|TRBV5-1
CASSSGRGGDYSSTDTQYF
TGCGCCAGCAGCTCCGGGCGGGGGGGAGATTATTCTAGCACAGATACGCAGTATTTT
>-|-|TRBJ1-2|TRBV20-1
CSARISDKSDGYTF
TGCAGTGCTAGAATTTCGGACAAGTCGGATGGCTACACCTTC
>-|-|TRBJ2-3|TRBV5-1
CASSLLGPALPADTQYF
TGCGCCAGCAGCCTATTGGGCCCGGCCCTTCCCGCAGATACGCAGTATTTT
>-|-|TRBJ2-1|TRBV7-2
CASSYSAPMGQFF
TGTGCCAGCAGCTATTCAGCCCCCATGGGTCAGTTCTTC
>TRBD2|-|TRBJ2-5|TRBV7-3
CASSLILAAQETQYF
TGTGCCAGCAGCTTAATCCTAGCGGCTCAAGAGACCCAGTACTTC
>TRBD2|-|TRBJ2-2|TRBV10-2
CASKTAGTNTGELFF
TGCGCCAGCAAAACAGCGGGGACGAACACCGGGGAGCTGTTTTTT
>TRBD1|few|TRBJ1-1|TRBV29-1
CSVDILDRGFTEAFF
TGCAGCGTTGATATCCTTGACAGGGGATTCACTGAAGCTTTCTTT
>-|few|TRBJ1-2|TRBV7-9
CASSFFEGYTF
TGTGCCAGCAGCTTCTTTGAGGGCTACACCTTC
>-|few|TRBJ2-2|TRBV28
CASSFGDTGELFF
TGTGCCAGCAGTTTCGGGGACACCGGGGAGCTGTTTTTT
>TRBD2|-|TRBJ2-3|TRBV7-6
CASSQTSGADTQYF
TGTGCCAGCAGCCAGACTAGCGGAGCAGATACGCAGTATTTT
>-|once|TRBJ2-5|TRBV5-1
CASSLSSGRRQTQYF
TGCGCCAGCAGCTTGTCTTCGGGACGGAGGCAGACCCAGTACTTC